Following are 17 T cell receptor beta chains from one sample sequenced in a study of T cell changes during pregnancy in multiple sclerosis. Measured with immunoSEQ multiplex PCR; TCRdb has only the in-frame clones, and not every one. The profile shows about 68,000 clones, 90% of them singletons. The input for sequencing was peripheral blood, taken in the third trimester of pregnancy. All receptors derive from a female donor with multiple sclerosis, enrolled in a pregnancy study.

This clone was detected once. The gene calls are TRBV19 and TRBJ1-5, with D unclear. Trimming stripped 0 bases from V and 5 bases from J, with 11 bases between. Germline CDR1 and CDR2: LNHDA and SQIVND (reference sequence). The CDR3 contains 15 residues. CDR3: CASSIDGWAHQPQHF. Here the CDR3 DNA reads TGTGCCAGTAGTATAGATGGTTGGGCCCATCAGCCCCAGCATTTT.

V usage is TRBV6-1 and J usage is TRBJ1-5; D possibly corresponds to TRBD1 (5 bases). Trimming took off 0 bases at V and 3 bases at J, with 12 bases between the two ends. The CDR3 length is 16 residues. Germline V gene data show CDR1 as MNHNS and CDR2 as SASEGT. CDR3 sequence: CASSEAQGKDNQPQHF. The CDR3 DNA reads TGTGCCAGCAGTGAAGCTCAGGGTAAGGACAATCAGCCCCAGCATTTT.

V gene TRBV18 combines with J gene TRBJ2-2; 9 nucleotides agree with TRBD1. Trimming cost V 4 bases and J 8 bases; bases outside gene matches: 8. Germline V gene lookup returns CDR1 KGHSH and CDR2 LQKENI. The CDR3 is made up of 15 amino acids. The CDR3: CASSRDRAREGELFF. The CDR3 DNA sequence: TGTGCCAGCTCACGGGACAGGGCTCGTGAAGGGGAGCTGTTTTTT.

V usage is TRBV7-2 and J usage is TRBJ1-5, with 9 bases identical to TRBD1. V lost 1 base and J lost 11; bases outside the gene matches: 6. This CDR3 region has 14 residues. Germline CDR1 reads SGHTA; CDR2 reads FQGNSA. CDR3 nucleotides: TGTGCCAGCAGCTTAGAACAGGGGGCTGGGACCCAGCATTTT. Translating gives CASSLEQGAGTQHF.

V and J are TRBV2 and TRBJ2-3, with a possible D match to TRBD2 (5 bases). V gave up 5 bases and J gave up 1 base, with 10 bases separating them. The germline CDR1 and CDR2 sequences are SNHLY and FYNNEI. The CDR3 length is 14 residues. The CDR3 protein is CASSKSSGTDTQYF. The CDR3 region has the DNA TGTGCCAGCAGTAAAAGTAGCGGCACAGATACGCAGTATTTT.

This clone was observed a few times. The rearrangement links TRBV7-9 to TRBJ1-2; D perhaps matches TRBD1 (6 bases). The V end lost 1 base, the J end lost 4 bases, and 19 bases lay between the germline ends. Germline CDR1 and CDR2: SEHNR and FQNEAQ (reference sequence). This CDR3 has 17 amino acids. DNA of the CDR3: TGTGCCAGCAGCTTAGTTGGCGGGGGGCGGAACCTCTATGGCTACACCTTC. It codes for CASSLVGGGRNLYGYTF.

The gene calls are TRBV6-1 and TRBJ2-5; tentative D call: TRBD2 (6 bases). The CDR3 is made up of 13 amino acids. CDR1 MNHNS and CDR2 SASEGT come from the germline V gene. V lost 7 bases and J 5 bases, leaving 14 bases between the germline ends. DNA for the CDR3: TGTGCCAGCACCCGGACGGGAGCCGAGACCCAGTACTTC. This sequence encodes CASTRTGAETQYF.

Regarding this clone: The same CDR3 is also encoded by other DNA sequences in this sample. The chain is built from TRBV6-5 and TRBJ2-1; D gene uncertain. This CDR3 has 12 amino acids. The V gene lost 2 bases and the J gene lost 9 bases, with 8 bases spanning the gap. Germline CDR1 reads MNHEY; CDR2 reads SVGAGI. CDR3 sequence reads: CASSYLGGEQFF. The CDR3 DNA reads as TGTGCCAGCAGTTACCTCGGTGGTGAGCAGTTCTTC.

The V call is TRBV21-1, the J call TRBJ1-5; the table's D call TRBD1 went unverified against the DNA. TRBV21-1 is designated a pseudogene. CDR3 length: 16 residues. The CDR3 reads CASSKQQGFGNQPQHF. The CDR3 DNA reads TGTGCCAGCAGCAAACAACAGGGCTTTGGCAATCAGCCCCAGCATTTT.

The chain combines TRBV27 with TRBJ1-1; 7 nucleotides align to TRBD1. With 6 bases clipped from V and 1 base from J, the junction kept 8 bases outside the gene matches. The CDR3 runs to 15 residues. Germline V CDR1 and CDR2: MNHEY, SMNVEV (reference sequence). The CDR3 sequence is CASRSTGTANTEAFF. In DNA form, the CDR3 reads TGTGCCAGCAGATCTACCGGGACAGCGAACACTGAAGCTTTCTTT.

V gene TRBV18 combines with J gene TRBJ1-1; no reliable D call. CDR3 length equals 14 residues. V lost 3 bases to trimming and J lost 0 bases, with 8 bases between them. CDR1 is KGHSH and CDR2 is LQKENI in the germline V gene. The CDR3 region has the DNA TGTGCCAGCTCACCTTCCCAAATGAACACTGAAGCTTTCTTT. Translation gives CASSPSQMNTEAFF.

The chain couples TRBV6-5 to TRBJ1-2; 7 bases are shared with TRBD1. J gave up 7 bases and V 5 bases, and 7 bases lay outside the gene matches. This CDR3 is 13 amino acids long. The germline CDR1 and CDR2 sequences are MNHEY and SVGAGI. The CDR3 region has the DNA TGTGCCAGCAGTGCCACAGGGGTTGGTGGCTACACCTTC. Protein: CASSATGVGGYTF.

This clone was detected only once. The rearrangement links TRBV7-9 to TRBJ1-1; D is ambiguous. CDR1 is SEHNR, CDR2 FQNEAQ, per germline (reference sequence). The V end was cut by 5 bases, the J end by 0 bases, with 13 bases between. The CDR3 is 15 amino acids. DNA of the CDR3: TGTGCCAGCAGCCCCCCCGGGGTAATGAACACTGAAGCTTTCTTT. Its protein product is CASSPPGVMNTEAFF.

The CDR3 DNA sequence: TGTGCCAGCAGCCAAGAAAGCGGGGGCACAGATACGCAGTATTTT. Translated: CASSQESGGTDTQYF. The chain employs TRBV4-2 and TRBJ2-3; 7 bases agree with TRBD2. Germline V gives CDR1 LGHNA, CDR2 YNFKEQ. Losses at the gene ends were 0 bases for V and 1 base for J; bases not matched to a gene: 1. This CDR3 has 15 amino acids.

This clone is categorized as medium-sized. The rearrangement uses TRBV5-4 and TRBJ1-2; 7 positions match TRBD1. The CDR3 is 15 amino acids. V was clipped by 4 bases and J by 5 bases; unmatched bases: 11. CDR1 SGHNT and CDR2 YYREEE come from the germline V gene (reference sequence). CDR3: CASSDLIRGEYGYTF. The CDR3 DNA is TGTGCCAGCAGCGACTTAATCAGGGGGGAATATGGCTACACCTTC.

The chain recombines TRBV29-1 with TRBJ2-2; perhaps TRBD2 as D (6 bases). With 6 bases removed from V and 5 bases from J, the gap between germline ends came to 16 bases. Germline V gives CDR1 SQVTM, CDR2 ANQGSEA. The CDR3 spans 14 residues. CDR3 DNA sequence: TGCAGCGTCCGAACCGGACTATCTACCGGGGAGCTGTTTTTT. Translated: CSVRTGLSTGELFF.

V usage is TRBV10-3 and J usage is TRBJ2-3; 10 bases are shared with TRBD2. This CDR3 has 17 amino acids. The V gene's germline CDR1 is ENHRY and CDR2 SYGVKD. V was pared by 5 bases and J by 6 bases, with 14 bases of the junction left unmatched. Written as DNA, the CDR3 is TGTGCCATCAGTCTGGCCCCACAGCGGGGGGGCCTCGATACGCAGTATTTT. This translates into CAISLAPQRGGLDTQYF.